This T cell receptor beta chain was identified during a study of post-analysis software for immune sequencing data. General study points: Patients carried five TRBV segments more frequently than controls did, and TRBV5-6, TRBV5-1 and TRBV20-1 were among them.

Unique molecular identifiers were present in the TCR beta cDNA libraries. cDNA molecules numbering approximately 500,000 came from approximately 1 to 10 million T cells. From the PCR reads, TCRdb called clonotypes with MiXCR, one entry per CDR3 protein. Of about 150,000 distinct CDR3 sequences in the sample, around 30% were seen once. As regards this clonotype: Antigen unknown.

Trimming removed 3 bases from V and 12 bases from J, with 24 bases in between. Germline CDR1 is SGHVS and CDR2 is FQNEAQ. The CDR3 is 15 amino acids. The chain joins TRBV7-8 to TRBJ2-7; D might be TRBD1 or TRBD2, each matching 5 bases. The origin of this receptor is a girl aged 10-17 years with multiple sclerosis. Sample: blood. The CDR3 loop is CASSLPGPSFPVRYF. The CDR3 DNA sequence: TGTGCCAGCAGCTTGCCGGGACCGTCCTTCCCGGTTCGGTACTTC. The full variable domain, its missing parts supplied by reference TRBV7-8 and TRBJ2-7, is GAGVSQSPRYKVAKRGQDVALRCDPISGHVSLFWYQQALGQGPEFLTYFQNEAQLDKSGLPSDRFFAERPEGSVSTLKIQRTQQEDSAVYLCASSLPGPSFPVRYFGPGTRLTVT.